Listed here is a single TCR beta chain. As yet, its antigen is unknown. V lost 3 bases and J 6 bases, leaving 7 bases between the germline ends. Germline V gives CDR1 SGHRS, CDR2 YFSETQ. The CDR3 loop spans 12 amino acids. The repertoire was sequenced with immunoSEQ multiplex PCR; TCRdb's copy has only in-frame clones and lacks some. The sample consists of more than 60,000 clones, roughly 73% of them appearing once. The sample comes from a study of OX40 agonist ivuxolimab in advanced cancers. Study summary: Participants, about 83% male, averaged approximately 56 years of age, ranging from about 23 to 80.

Overall study results and limits: Clonal expansion by week 6 occurred in CD4+ and CD8+ blood T cells (at 0.1 to 3.0 mg/kg). Certain nonresponders additionally had low normalized T-cell clonal expansion.

The chain links TRBV5-1 to TRBJ2-1, with TRBD2 as a possible D gene (5 bases). The TCR comes from an adult with an advanced solid tumor such as melanoma, head and neck, liver or kidney cancer. This specimen was CD4+ or CD8+ T cells sorted from blood, taken in a trial of the OX40 agonist ivuxolimab. The CDR3 reads CASSSGLNEQFF. CDR3 in DNA: TGCGCCAGCAGCTCCGGACTCAATGAGCAGTTCTTC. Full variable domain (missing parts from reference TRBV5-1 and TRBJ2-1): KAGVTQTPRYLIKTRGQQVTLSCSPISGHRSVSWYQQTPGQGLQFLFEYFSETQRNKGNFPGRFSGRQFSNSRSEMNVSTLELGDSALYLCASSSGLNEQFFGPGTRLTVL.